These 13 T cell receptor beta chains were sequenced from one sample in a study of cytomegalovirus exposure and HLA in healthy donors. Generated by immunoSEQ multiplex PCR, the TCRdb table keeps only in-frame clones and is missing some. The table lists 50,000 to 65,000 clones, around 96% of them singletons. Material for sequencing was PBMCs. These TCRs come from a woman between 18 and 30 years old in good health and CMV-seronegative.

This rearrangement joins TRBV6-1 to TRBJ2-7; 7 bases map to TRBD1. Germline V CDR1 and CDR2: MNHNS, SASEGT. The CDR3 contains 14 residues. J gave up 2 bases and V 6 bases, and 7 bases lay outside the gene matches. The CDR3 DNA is TGTGCCAGCAGCCCTAGACAGGGACCCTACGAGCAGTACTTC. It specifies CASSPRQGPYEQYF.

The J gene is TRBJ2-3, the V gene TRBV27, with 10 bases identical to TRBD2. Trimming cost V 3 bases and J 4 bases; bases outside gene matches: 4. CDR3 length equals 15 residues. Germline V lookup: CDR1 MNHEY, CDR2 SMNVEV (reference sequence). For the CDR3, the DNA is TGTGCCAGCAGTTTTGGAAGCGGGGGGGCAGATACGCAGTATTTT. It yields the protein CASSFGSGGADTQYF.

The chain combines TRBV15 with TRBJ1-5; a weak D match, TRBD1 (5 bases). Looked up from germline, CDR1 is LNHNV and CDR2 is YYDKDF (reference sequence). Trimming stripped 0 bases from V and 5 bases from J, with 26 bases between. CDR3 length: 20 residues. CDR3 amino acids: CATSREAPGWDPGGDQPQHF. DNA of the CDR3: TGTGCCACCAGCAGAGAGGCCCCAGGGTGGGACCCCGGAGGGGATCAGCCCCAGCATTTT.

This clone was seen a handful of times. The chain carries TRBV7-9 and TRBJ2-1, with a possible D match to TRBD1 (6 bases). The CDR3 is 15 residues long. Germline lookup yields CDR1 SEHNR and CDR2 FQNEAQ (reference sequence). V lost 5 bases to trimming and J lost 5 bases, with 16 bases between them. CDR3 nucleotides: TGTGCCAGCAGCCCCACGACCCCAGGGGACAATGAGCAGTTCTTC. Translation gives CASSPTTPGDNEQFF.

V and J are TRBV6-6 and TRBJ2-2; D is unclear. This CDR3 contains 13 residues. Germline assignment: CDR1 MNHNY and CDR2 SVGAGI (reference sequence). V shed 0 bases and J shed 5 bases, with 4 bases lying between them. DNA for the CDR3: TGTGCCAGCAGTTACTCGGAGACCGGGGAGCTGTTTTTT. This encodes CASSYSETGELFF.

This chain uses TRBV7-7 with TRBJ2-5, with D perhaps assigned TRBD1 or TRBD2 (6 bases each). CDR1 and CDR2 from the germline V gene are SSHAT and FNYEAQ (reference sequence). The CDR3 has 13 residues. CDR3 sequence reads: CASGTTGQETQYF. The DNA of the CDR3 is TGTGCTAGCGGAACGACAGGCCAAGAGACCCAGTACTTC.

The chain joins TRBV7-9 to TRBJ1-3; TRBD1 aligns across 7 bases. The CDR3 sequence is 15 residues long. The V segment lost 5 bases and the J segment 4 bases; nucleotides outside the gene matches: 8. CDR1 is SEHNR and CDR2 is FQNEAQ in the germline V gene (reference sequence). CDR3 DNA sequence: TGTGCCAGCAGCACCACAGGGGTACACGGAAACACCATATATTTT. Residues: CASSTTGVHGNTIYF.

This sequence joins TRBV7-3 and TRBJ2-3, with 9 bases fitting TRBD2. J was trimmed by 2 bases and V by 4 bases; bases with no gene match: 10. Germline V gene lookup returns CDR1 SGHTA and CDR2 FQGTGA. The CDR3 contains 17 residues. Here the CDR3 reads CASSSTGGTSTTDTQYF. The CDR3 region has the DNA TGTGCCAGCAGCTCTACGGGCGGGACTAGCACCACAGATACGCAGTATTTT.

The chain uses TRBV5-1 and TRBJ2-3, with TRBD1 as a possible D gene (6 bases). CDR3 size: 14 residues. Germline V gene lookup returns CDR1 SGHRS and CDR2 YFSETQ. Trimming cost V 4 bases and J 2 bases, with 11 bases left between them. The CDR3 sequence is CASSDRTATDTQYF. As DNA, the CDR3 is TGCGCCAGCAGCGACAGGACAGCCACAGATACGCAGTATTTT.

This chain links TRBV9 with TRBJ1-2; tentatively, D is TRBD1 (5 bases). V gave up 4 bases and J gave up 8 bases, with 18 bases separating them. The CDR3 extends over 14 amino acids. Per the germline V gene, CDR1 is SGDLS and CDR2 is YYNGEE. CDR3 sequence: CASSQGVTARGYTF. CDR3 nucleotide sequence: TGTGCCAGCAGCCAAGGGGTCACGGCGAGGGGCTACACCTTC.

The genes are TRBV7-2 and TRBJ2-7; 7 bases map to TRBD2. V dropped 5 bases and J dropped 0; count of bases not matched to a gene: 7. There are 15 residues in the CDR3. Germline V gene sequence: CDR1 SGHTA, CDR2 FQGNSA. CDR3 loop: CASSTASGSSYEQYF. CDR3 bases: TGTGCCAGCAGCACAGCTAGCGGAAGCTCCTACGAGCAGTACTTC.

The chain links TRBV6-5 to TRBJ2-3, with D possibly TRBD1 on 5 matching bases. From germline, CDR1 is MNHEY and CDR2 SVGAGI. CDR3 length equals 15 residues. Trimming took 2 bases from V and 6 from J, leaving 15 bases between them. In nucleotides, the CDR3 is TGTGCCAGCAGTTACACCCACCCAGGGTCGGATACGCAGTATTTT. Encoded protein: CASSYTHPGSDTQYF.

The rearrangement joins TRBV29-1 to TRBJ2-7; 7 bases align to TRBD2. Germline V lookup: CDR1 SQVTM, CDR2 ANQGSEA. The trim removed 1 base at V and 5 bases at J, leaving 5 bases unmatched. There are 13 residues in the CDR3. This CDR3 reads CSVEVGEGNEQYF. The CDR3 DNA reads TGCAGCGTTGAAGTAGGGGAGGGGAACGAGCAGTACTTC.